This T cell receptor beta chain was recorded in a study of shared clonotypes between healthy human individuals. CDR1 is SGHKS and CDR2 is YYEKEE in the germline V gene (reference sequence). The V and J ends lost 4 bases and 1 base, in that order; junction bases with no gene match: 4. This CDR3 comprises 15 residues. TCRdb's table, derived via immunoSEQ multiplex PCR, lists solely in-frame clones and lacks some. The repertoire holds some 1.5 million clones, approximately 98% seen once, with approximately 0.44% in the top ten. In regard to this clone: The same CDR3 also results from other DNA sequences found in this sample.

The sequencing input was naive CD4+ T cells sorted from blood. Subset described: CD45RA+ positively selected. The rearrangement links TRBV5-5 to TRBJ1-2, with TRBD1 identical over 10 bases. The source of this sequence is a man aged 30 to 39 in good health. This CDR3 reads CASSLGQGSNYGYTF. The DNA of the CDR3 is TGTGCCAGCAGCCTGGGACAGGGGAGTAACTATGGCTACACCTTC.